The 9 T cell receptor beta chains listed next were all sequenced from one sample in a study of blood T cells in healthy people across ages. Then a second PCR, running roughly 7 to 11 cycles, was carried out with a sample-barcoded 5' primer and a J-beta primer mix. MiXCR, run by TCRdb on the 5' RACE reads, gives a single entry per CDR3 protein. The sample carries under 850,000 distinct CDR3 sequences, roughly 40% recorded once. The source material was blood. Receptors were obtained from a young man in good health.

This clonotype was found many times. The genes are TRBV12-3 or TRBV12-4 and TRBJ1-5, with D tentatively TRBD1 (6 bases). V lost 6 bases and J 8 bases, leaving 14 bases between the germline ends. This CDR3 has 13 amino acids. CDR3 sequence (DNA): TGTGCCAGCAGAATGGACAGTAGGAAGCCCCAGCATTTT. Amino acid sequence: CASRMDSRKPQHF.

Worth noting for this clonotype: This sequence may be a read error, since a much larger clone differs from it by one base. V and J are TRBV12-3 or TRBV12-4 and TRBJ1-2, with 10 bases that match TRBD1. The CDR3 is 15 residues long. The CDR3 here is CTSSLGDRGLYGYTF. CDR3 nucleotide sequence: TGTACCAGCAGTTTAGGAGACAGGGGGCTCTACGGCTACACCTTC.

J is TRBJ1-2 and V is TRBV7-2; a possible D gene is TRBD1 (5 bases). Looked up from germline, CDR1 is SGHTA and CDR2 is FQGNSA. Deletions cut 3 bases from V and 10 bases from J, with 12 bases between. CDR3 length: 12 amino acids. The CDR3 DNA sequence: TGTGCCAGCAGCTTGGGTGGGGGTGACTACACCTTC. Translating gives CASSLGGGDYTF.

Many counts were recorded for this clonotype. The V gene is TRBV4-3, the J gene TRBJ1-2, with a weak D call TRBD1 (5 bases). With 5 bases removed from V and 4 bases from J, the gap between germline ends came to 17 bases. Germline CDR1 reads LGHNA; CDR2 reads YSLEER. This CDR3 contains 15 residues. CDR3 sequence reads: CASSSGGVDFYGYTF. The CDR3 bases are TGCGCCAGCAGCTCGGGGGGGGTTGACTTCTATGGCTACACCTTC.

The chain has TRBV7-9 and TRBJ1-2, with D unclear. In germline, CDR1 is SEHNR, CDR2 FQNEAQ (reference sequence). The CDR3 has 14 amino acids. Trimming stripped 0 bases from V and 3 bases from J, with 8 bases between. The chain's CDR3 is CASSLATPYYGYTF. In DNA, the CDR3 is TGTGCCAGCAGCTTAGCTACACCCTACTATGGCTACACCTTC.

The chain uses TRBV20-1 and TRBJ1-2; maybe TRBD1 (5 bases). Trimming removed 5 bases from V and 1 base from J, with 14 bases in between. Germline loops: CDR1 DFQATT, CDR2 SNEGSKA (reference sequence). This CDR3 comprises 14 residues. The CDR3 bases are TGCAGTGCTTCGAAGGGACGGTATAACTATGGCTACACCTTC. Residues: CSASKGRYNYGYTF.

This clonotype was detected a few times. A single base separates this from a much larger clone, so it may be a read error. This sequence joins TRBV21-1 and TRBJ2-7; the table's D call, TRBD2, was not checked against the DNA. TRBV21-1 is deemed a pseudogene. The CDR3 runs 15 residues. The CDR3 DNA reads as TGTGCCAGCAGCCAAGGACGAGCGGGGATCTACGAGCAGTACTTC. Protein sequence: CASSQGRAGIYEQYF.

This clonotype was seen a few times. The J gene is TRBJ2-7, the V gene TRBV7-6; no clear D. This CDR3 contains 13 residues. In germline, CDR1 is SGHVS, CDR2 FNYEAQ. The V gene lost 1 base and the J gene lost 5 bases, with 9 bases spanning the gap. This chain's CDR3 is CASSLDVLNEQYF. The CDR3 bases are TGTGCCAGCAGCTTAGATGTTTTGAACGAGCAGTACTTC.

This clonotype was seen a handful of times. The rearrangement uses TRBV20-1 and TRBJ2-3; possible D gene TRBD2, 6 bases. The CDR3 spans 15 residues. The V end lost 1 base, the J end lost 0 bases, and 11 bases lay between the germline ends. Germline V CDR1 and CDR2: DFQATT, SNEGSKA (reference sequence). DNA of the CDR3: TGCAGTGCTAGAGTCCTAGCGACAAGCACAGATACGCAGTATTTT. Translating gives CSARVLATSTDTQYF.